These T cell receptor beta chains were read from a single sample in a study of CD8+CD57+ T cells in acquired aplastic anemia. TCRdb re-analysed the reads in MiXCR, keeping a single row per CDR3 protein. The table records some 200,000 distinct CDR3 sequences, over 55% of them present only once. Input material: sorted CD4+, CD8+, or CD8+CD57+ T cells (not recorded which) from PBMCs. These receptors were taken from a human donor with aplastic anemia. CDR3s include the opening cysteine and the closing phenylalanine or tryptophan. A D gene is named only where the DNA matches it firmly. Only part of the rows carry a size: once, few, many, or a class if the clone is expanded.

.	TRBV20-1	.	TRBJ2-7	CSARDSTRPRKYF	TGCAGTGCCAGAGATTCGACTAGACCGCGAAAGTACTTC
.	TRBV6-5	many	TRBJ1-1	CASSLQVEGTEAFF	TGTGCCAGCAGTTTACAGGTGGAGGGCACTGAAGCTTTCTTT
.	TRBV25-1	.	TRBJ2-7	CASSEWVRSYEQYF	TGTGCCAGCAGTGAATGGGTCAGGAGTTACGAGCAGTACTTC
TRBD1	TRBV10-3	.	TRBJ2-7	CAIRLGTGYEQYF	TGTGCCATCAGGCTTGGGACAGGCTACGAGCAGTACTTC
TRBD1	TRBV15	many	TRBJ2-3	CATSTTGGGTDTQYF	TGTGCCACCAGCACAACAGGGGGTGGGACAGATACGCAGTATTTT
.	TRBV9	.	TRBJ2-1	CASSVGGSYNEQFF	TGTGCCAGCAGCGTAGGGGGTTCCTACAATGAGCAGTTCTTC
TRBD1	TRBV10-1	.	TRBJ2-7	CASSEDRGFPYEQYF	TGCGCCAGCAGTGAAGACAGGGGATTTCCCTACGAGCAGTACTTC
.	TRBV9	once	TRBJ2-2	CASTLGRTGELFF	TGTGCCAGCACTTTAGGGCGGACCGGGGAGCTGTTTTTT
.	TRBV12-3/TRBV12-4	.	TRBJ1-3	CASSSGTSGNTIYF	TGTGCCAGCAGTTCCGGGACATCTGGAAACACCATATATTTT
TRBD2	TRBV20-1	.	TRBJ2-3	CSAGTSGGFTDTQYF	TGCAGTGCCGGGACTAGCGGGGGTTTCACAGATACGCAGTATTTT
.	TRBV10-1	.	TRBJ2-7	CASASSELRGSSYEQYF	TGCGCCAGCGCCAGCAGCGAACTTCGGGGCAGCTCCTACGAGCAGTACTTC
TRBD2	TRBV5-6	.	TRBJ2-3	CASSFPTLAVGGTDTQYF	TGTGCCAGCAGTTTCCCCACACTAGCGGTTGGGGGCACAGATACGCAGTATTTT
TRBD1	TRBV10-3	.	TRBJ1-1	CASSARQGITEAFF	TGTGCCAGCAGTGCCCGACAGGGAATCACTGAAGCTTTCTTT
TRBD2	TRBV9	.	TRBJ2-7	CASSGGGGLAVHEQYF	TGTGCCAGCAGCGGGGGGGGGGGTCTAGCGGTCCACGAGCAGTACTTC
TRBD2	TRBV5-5	.	TRBJ2-5	CASSPGLAGGLETQYF	TGTGCCAGCAGCCCCGGACTAGCGGGGGGGCTAGAGACCCAGTACTTC
.	TRBV10-3	.	TRBJ1-1	CAIIEGQGGNTEAFF	TGTGCCATCATAGAGGGTCAGGGAGGGAACACTGAAGCTTTCTTT
.	TRBV15	few	TRBJ2-7	CATSRDRVYEQYF	TGTGCCACCAGCAGAGATCGAGTATACGAGCAGTACTTC
.	TRBV5-1	.	TRBJ1-1	CASSSGQEAFF	TGCGCCAGCAGCTCAGGACAAGAAGCTTTCTTT
TRBD1	TRBV10-1	.	TRBJ1-5	CASSAETGGRNQPQHF	TGCGCCAGCAGCGCAGAGACAGGGGGCCGGAATCAGCCCCAGCATTTT
TRBD1	TRBV5-4	.	TRBJ1-1	CASNRAGGTEAFF	TGTGCCAGCAACCGAGCAGGGGGCACTGAAGCTTTCTTT
TRBD2	TRBV19	.	TRBJ2-1	CASQPAGTSGRPPYNEQFF	TGTGCCAGTCAACCTGCCGGGACTAGCGGGAGACCCCCCTACAATGAGCAGTTCTTC
TRBD2	TRBV7-6	.	TRBJ2-7	CASSLGALGTSGTGEQYF	TGTGCCAGCAGCTTAGGAGCCCTAGGGACTAGCGGGACAGGCGAGCAGTACTTC
TRBD1	TRBV9	.	TRBJ2-7	CASSPMTGYEQYF	TGTGCCAGCAGCCCTATGACAGGGTACGAGCAGTACTTC
TRBD2	TRBV10-3	.	TRBJ2-1	CAISEGLAGYNEQFF	TGTGCCATCAGTGAGGGACTAGCGGGGTACAATGAGCAGTTCTTC
.	TRBV19	.	TRBJ2-7	CASSTRRDSYEQYF	TGTGCCAGTAGTACACGTAGGGACTCCTACGAGCAGTACTTC
.	TRBV20-1	.	TRBJ2-1	CSVDGSRLNNEQFF	TGCAGTGTGGACGGGAGTAGACTTAACAATGAGCAGTTCTTC
.	TRBV5-6	.	TRBJ1-4	CASSLDTGIPGVF	TGTGCCAGCAGCTTGGACACAGGGATCCCTGGGGTTTTT
.	TRBV3-1	.	TRBJ2-1	CASSQEGISYNEHFF	TGTGCCAGCAGCCAAGAAGGCATCTCCTACAATGAGCATTTCTTC
TRBD2	TRBV20-1	.	TRBJ2-7	CSARDAGTSGGVRGSEQYF	TGCAGTGCTAGAGATGCGGGGACTAGCGGGGGGGTGCGTGGCAGCGAGCAGTACTTC
TRBD2	TRBV12-3/TRBV12-4	.	TRBJ2-2	CASFALAGARELFF	TGTGCCAGCTTTGCCCTAGCGGGGGCCCGCGAGCTGTTTTTT